This TCR beta chain was captured by sequencing in a study of T cell responses to AZD1222 COVID-19 vaccine. Broader study findings: Spike-specific TCRs gained breadth and depth after people received two AZD1222 doses.

The germline V gene encodes CDR1 KGHSH and CDR2 LQKENI. V lost 3 bases to trimming and J lost 3 bases, with 8 bases between them. The CDR3 has 13 residues. This clone appeared a few times. Antigen specificity is unknown. Assay: immunoSEQ multiplex PCR; the TCRdb copy retains only in-frame clones and omits some. The profile shows 75,000 to 95,000 clones, more than 70% of them singletons. This receptor was taken from an adult who received the MenACWY meningococcal vaccine as a control. The rearrangement uses TRBV18 and TRBJ1-2; D is ambiguous. The sample here was peripheral blood, taken 28 days after the second dose of the MenACWY control vaccine. CDR3 residues: CASSPSGHYGYTF. DNA for the CDR3: TGTGCCAGCTCACCCTCAGGCCACTATGGCTACACCTTC.